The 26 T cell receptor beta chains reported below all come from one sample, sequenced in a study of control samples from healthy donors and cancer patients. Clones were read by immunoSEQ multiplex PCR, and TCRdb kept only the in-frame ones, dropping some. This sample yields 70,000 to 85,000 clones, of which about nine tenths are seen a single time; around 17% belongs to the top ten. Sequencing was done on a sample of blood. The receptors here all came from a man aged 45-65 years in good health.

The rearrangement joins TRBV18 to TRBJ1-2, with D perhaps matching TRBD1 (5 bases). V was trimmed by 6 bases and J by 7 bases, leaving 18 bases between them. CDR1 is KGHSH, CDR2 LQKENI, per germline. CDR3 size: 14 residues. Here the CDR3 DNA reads TGTGCCAGCTCGGCGAAGACAGATTACTCTGGCTACACCTTC. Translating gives CASSAKTDYSGYTF.

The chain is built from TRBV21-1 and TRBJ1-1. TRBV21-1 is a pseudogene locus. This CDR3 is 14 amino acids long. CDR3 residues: CANRTKGINTEAFF. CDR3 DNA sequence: TGTGCCAACCGGACGAAGGGAATAAACACTGAAGCTTTCTTT.

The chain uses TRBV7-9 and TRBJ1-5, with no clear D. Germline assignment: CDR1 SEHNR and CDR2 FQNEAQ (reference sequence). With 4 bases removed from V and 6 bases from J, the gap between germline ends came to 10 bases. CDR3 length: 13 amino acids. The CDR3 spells CASSSSGSQPQHF. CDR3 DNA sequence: TGTGCCAGCAGCTCCTCCGGTTCTCAGCCCCAGCATTTT.

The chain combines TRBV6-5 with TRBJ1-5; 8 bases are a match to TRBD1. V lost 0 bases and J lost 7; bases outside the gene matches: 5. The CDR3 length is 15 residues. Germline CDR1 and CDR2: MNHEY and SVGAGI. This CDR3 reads CASSYSQGAGQPQHF. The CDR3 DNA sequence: TGTGCCAGCAGTTACTCCCAGGGGGCAGGACAGCCCCAGCATTTT.

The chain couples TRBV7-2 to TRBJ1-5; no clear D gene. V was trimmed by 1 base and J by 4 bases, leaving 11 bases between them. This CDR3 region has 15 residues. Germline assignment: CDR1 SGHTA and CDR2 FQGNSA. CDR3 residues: CASSLEGFPNQPQHF. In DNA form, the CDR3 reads TGTGCCAGCAGCTTAGAGGGTTTCCCGAATCAGCCCCAGCATTTT.

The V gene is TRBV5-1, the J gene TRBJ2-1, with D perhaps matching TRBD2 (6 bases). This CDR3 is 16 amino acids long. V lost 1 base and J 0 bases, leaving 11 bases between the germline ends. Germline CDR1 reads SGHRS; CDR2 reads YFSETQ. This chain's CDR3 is CASSLRRVGSYNEQFF. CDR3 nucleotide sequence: TGCGCCAGCAGCTTGAGGAGGGTAGGCTCCTACAATGAGCAGTTCTTC.

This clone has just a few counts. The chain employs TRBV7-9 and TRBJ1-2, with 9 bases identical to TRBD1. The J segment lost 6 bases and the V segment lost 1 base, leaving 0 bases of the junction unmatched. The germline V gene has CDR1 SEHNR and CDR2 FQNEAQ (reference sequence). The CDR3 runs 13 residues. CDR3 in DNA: TGTGCCAGCAGCTTAGGGACAGGGGATGGCTACACCTTC. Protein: CASSLGTGDGYTF.

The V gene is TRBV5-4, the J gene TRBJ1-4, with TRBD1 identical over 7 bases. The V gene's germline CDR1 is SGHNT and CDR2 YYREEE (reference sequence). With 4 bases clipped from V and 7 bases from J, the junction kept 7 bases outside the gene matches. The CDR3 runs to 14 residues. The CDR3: CASSPRQGGEKLFF. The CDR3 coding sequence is TGTGCCAGCAGCCCGCGACAGGGAGGTGAAAAACTGTTTTTT.

The CDR3 nucleotides are TGTGCCACCAGTGATTTTGCCTATTCGGGTTCCGGGGAGCTGTTTTTT. This translates into CATSDFAYSGSGELFF. V gene TRBV24-1 combines with J gene TRBJ2-2; D is ambiguous. V lost 1 base and J 6 bases, leaving 14 bases between the germline ends. The germline gives CDR1 KGHDR, CDR2 SFDVKD. The CDR3 is 16 residues long.

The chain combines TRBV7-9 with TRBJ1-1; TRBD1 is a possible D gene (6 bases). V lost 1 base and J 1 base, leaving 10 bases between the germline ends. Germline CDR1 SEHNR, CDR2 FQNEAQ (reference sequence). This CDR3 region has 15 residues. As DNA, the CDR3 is TGTGCCAGCAGCTTAGACGGACAGTCGAACACTGAAGCTTTCTTT. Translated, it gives CASSLDGQSNTEAFF.

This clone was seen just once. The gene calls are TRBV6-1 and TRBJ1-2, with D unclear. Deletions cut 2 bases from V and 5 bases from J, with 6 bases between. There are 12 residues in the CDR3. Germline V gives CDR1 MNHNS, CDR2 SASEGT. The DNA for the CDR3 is TGTGCCAGCAGTGAATTCGAGTATGGCTACACCTTC. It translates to CASSEFEYGYTF.

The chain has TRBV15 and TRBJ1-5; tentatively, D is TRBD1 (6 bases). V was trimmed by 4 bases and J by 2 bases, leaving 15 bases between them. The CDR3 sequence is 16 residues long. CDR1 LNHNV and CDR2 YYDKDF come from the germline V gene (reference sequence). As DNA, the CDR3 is TGTGCCACCAGCAACGGACAGTCAGTGGGCAATCAGCCCCAGCATTTT. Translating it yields CATSNGQSVGNQPQHF.

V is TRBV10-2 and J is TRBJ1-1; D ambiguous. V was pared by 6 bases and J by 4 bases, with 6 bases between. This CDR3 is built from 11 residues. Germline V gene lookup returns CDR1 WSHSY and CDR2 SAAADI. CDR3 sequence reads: CASREGTEAFF. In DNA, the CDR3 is TGCGCCAGCAGGGAAGGCACTGAAGCTTTCTTT.

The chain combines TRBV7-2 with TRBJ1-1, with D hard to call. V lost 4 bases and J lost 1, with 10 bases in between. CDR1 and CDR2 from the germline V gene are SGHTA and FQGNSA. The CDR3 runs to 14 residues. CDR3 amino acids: CASSSQGRNTEAFF. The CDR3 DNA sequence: TGTGCCAGCAGCTCACAAGGAAGGAACACTGAAGCTTTCTTT.

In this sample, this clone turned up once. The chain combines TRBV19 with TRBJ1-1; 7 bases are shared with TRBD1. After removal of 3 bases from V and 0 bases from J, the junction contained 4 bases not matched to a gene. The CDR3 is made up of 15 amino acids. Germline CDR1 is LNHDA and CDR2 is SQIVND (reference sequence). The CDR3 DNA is TGTGCCAGTAGTATCGGGACAGCTATGAACACTGAAGCTTTCTTT. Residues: CASSIGTAMNTEAFF.

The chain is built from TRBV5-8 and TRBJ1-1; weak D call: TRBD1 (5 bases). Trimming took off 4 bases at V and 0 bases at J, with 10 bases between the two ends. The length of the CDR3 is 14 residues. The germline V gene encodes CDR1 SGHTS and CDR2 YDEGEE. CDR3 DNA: TGTGCCAGCAGCCCAGACAGATTGAACACTGAAGCTTTCTTT. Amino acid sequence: CASSPDRLNTEAFF.

CDR3 loop: CASSSGTNQPQHF. CDR3 nucleotides: TGTGCCAGCAGCTCCGGGACAAATCAGCCCCAGCATTTT. The chain employs TRBV11-2 and TRBJ1-5, with D perhaps matching TRBD1 (6 bases). The CDR3 sequence is 13 residues long. Germline V gene sequence: CDR1 SGHAT, CDR2 FQNNGV. V lost 4 bases, J lost 4 bases, and 8 bases lay in between. The whole variable domain, remainder taken from reference TRBV11-2 and TRBJ1-5, is EAGVAQSPRYKIIEKRQSVAFWCNPISGHATLYWYQQILGQGPKLLIQFQNNGVVDDSQLPKDRFSAERLKGVDSTLKIQPAKLEDSAVYLCASSSGTNQPQHFGDGTRLSIL.

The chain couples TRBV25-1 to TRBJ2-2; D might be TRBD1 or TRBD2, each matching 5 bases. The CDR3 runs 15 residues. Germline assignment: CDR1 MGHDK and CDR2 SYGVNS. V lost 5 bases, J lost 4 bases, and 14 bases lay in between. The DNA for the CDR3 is TGTGCCAGCAGTTCGTCGAGGGGTAGCACCGGGGAGCTGTTTTTT. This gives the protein CASSSSRGSTGELFF.

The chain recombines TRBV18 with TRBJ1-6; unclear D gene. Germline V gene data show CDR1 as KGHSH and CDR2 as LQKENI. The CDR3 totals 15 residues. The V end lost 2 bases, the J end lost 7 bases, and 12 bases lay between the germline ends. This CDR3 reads CASSPEGVQNSPLHF. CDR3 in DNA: TGTGCCAGCTCACCAGAGGGAGTCCAAAATTCACCCCTCCACTTT.

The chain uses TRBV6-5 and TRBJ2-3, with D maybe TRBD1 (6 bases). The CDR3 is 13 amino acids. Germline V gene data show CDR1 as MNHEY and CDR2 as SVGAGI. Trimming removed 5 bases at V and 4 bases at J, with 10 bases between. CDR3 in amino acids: CASSPRGPDTQYF. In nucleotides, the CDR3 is TGTGCCAGCAGTCCCAGGGGTCCAGATACGCAGTATTTT.

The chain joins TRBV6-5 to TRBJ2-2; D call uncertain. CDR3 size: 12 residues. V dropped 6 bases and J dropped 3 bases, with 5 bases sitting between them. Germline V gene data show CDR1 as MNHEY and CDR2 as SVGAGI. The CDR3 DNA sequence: TGTGCCAGCAGGGGGTACACCGGGGAGCTGTTTTTT. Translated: CASRGYTGELFF.

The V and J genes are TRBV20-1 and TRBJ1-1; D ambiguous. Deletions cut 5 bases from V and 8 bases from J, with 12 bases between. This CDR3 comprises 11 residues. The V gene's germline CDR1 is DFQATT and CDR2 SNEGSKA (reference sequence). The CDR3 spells CSAGSRLEAFF. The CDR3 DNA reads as TGCAGTGCTGGCTCCAGGTTAGAAGCTTTCTTT.

The CDR3: CSVEYPSGSGYTF. The CDR3 DNA is TGCAGCGTTGAATATCCTTCGGGCTCTGGCTACACCTTC. This chain links TRBV29-1 with TRBJ1-2; D call uncertain. The CDR3 extends over 13 amino acids. The germline V gene has CDR1 SQVTM and CDR2 ANQGSEA. V lost 2 bases, J lost 7 bases, and 14 bases lay in between. Supplemented by reference TRBV29-1 and TRBJ1-2, the full variable domain reads SAVISQKPSRDICQRGTSLTIQCQVDSQVTMMFWYRQQPGQSLTLIATANQGSEATYESGFVIDKFPISRPNLTFSTLTVSNMSPEDSSIYLCSVEYPSGSGYTFGSGTRLTVV.

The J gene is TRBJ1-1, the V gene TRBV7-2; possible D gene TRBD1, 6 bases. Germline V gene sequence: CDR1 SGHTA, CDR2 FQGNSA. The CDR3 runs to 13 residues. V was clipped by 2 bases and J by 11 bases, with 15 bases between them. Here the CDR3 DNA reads TGTGCCAGCAGCTTATATCTGGGGGGCGAGGCTTTCTTT. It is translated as CASSLYLGGEAFF.

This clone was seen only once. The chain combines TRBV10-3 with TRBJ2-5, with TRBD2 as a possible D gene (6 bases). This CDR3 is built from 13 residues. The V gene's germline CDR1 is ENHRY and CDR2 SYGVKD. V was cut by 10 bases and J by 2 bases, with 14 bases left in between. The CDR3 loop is CANRREPQETQYF. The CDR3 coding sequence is TGTGCCAATCGGAGGGAGCCTCAAGAGACCCAGTACTTC.

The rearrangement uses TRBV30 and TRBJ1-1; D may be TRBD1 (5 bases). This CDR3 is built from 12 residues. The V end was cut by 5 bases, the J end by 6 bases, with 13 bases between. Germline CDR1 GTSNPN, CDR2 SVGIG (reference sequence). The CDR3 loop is CAWSQRQPEAFF. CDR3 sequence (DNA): TGTGCCTGGTCCCAGAGACAGCCTGAAGCTTTCTTT.